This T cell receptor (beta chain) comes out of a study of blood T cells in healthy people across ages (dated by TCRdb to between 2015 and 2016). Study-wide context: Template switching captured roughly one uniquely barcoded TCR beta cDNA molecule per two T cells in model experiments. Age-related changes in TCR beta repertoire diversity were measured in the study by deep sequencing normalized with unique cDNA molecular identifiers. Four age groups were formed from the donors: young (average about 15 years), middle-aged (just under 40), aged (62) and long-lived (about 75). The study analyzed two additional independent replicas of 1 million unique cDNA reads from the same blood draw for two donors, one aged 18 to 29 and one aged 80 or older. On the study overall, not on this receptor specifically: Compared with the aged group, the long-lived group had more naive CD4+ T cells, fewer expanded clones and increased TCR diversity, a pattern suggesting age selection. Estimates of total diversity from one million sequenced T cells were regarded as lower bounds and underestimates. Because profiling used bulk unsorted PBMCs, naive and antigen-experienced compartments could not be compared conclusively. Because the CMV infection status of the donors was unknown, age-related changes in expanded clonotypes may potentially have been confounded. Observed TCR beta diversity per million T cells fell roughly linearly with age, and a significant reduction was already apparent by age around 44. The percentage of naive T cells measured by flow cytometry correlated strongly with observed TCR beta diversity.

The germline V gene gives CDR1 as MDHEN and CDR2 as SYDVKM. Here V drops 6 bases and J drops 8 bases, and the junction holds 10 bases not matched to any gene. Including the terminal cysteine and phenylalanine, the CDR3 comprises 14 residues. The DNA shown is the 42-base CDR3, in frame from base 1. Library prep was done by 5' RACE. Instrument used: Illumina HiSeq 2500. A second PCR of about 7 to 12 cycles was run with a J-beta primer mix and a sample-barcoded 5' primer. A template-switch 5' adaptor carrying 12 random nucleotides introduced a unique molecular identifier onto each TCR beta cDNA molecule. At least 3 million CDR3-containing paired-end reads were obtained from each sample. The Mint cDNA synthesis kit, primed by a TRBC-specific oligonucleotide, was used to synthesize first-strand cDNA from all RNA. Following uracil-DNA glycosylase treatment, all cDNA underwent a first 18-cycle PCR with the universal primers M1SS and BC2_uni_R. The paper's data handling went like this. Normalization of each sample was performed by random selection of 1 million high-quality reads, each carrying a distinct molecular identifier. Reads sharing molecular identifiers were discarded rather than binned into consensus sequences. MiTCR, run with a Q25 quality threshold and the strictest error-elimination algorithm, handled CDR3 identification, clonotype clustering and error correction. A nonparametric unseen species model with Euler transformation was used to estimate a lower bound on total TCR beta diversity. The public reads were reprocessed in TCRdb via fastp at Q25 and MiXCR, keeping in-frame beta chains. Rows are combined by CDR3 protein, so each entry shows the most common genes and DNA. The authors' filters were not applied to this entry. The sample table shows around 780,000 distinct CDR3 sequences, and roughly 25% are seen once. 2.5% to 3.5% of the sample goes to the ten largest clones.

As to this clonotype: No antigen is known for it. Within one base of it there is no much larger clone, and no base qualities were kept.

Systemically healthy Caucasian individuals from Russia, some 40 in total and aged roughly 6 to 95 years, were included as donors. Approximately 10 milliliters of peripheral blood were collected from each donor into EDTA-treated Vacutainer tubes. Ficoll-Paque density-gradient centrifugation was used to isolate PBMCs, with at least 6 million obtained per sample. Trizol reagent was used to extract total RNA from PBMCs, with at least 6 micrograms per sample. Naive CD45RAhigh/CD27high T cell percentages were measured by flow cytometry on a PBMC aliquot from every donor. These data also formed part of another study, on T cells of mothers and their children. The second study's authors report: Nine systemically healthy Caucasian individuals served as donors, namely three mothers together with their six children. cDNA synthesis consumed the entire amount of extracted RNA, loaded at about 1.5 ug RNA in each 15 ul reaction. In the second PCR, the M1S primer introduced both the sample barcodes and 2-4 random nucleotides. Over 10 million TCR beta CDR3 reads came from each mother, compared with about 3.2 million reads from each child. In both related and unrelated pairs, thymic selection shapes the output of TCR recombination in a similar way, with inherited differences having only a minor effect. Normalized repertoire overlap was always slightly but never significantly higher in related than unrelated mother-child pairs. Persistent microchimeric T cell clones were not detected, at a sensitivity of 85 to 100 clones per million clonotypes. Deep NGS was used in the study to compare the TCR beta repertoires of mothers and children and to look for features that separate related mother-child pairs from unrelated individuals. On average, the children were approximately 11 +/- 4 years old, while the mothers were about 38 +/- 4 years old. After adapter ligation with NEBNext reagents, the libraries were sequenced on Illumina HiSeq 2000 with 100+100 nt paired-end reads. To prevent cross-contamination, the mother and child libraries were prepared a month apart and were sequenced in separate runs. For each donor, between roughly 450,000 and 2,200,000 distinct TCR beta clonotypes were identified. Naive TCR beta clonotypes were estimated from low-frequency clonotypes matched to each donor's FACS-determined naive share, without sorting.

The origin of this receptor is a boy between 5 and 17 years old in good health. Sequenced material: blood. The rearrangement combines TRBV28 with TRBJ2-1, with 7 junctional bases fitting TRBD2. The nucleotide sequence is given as TGTGCCAGCAGGCCCAGGGCAGGGAGGGATGAGCAGTTCTTC. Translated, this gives CASRPRAGRDEQFF.